Listed here is a single T cell receptor (beta chain). Its antigen is not known. The V gene end was trimmed by 3 bases and the J gene end by 0 bases; junction bases not matched to a gene: 4. Germline assignment: CDR1 MGHRA and CDR2 YSYEKL. The CDR3 sequence is 15 residues long. This specimen belongs to a study of OX40 agonist ivuxolimab in advanced cancers. Study-level background: The patients got ivuxolimab, which is an agonistic anti-OX40 (CD134) antibody. Findings and limits, study-wide: Antigen targets of the expanded peripheral T cells went undetermined.

Repertoires were generated with immunoSEQ multiplex PCR, while TCRdb's copy carries only in-frame clones and drops some. The sample yields approximately 15,000 clones, around 80% seen once. The receptor's source is an adult with an advanced solid tumor such as melanoma, head and neck, liver or kidney cancer. V usage is TRBV4-1 and J usage is TRBJ2-7; 8 nucleotides agree with TRBD1. The sample in question was CD4+ or CD8+ T cells sorted from blood, obtained in a trial of the OX40 agonist ivuxolimab. The CDR3 protein is CASSQHTGGSYEQYF. The CDR3 DNA reads as TGCGCCAGCAGCCAGCACACAGGGGGCTCCTACGAGCAGTACTTC.